The present T cell receptor beta chain was sequenced within a study of CD8 T cells in ankylosing spondylitis. Whole-study results and caveats: What appeared characteristic of ankylosing spondylitis blood was a TCR beta motif of fewer than ten highly homologous variants.

From germline, CDR1 is LGHDT and CDR2 YNNKEL (reference sequence). V shed 4 bases and J shed 3 bases, with 15 bases lying between them. The CDR3 loop spans 16 amino acids. A single record per CDR3 protein comes from TCRdb applying MiXCR to the 5' RACE reads. The data hold about 500,000 distinct CDR3 sequences, with under 5.5% observed a single time. This clonotype was seen ten or more times. Its antigen is not identified. The sequence derives from a male donor with ankylosing spondylitis. This chain connects TRBV3-1 to TRBJ1-4; D is possibly TRBD1 (6 bases). Specimen: blood, either unsorted or a sorted T cell fraction (not recorded which). CDR3 region: CASSPTAGQSNEKLFF. Here the CDR3 DNA reads TGTGCCAGCAGCCCGACTGCAGGACAGTCTAATGAAAAACTGTTTTTT.